This T cell receptor beta chain derives from a study of technical replicates of blood from several donors. This clone came up once. Germline assignment: CDR1 MGHRA and CDR2 YSYEKL. This CDR3 contains 16 residues. The ends were cut back, 5 bases at V and 2 bases at J, with 19 bases in the middle. Profiling relied on immunoSEQ multiplex PCR, and the TCRdb table lists in-frame clones only, not all of them. Found here are around 65,000 clones, over 75% of them singletons; the top ten hold about 4.5%. V and J are TRBV4-1 and TRBJ2-7; D is perhaps TRBD1 (5 bases). The receptor's source is a human donor in good health. Some clones in this sample may be carry-over from other donors' samples. The specimen was PBMCs. Written as DNA, the CDR3 is TGCGCCAGCAGCAGGGGATTTGGGCCGCCTCCCTACGAGCAGTACTTC. This sequence encodes CASSRGFGPPPYEQYF.